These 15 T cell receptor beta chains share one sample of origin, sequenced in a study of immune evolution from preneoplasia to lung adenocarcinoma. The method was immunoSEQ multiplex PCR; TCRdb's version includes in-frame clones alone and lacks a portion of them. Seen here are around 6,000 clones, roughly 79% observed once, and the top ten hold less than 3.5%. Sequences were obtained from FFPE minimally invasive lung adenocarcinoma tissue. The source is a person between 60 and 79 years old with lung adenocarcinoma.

This CDR3 is CASSFNNRAYEQYF. The CDR3 DNA sequence: TGTGCCAGCAGTTTTAATAACAGGGCCTACGAGCAGTACTTC. The chain has TRBV28 and TRBJ2-7; D perhaps matches TRBD1 (6 bases). Germline-derived CDR1 and CDR2 are MDHEN and SYDVKM. This CDR3 is 14 amino acids long. The V and J ends lost 3 bases and 2 bases respectively, with 11 bases between them.

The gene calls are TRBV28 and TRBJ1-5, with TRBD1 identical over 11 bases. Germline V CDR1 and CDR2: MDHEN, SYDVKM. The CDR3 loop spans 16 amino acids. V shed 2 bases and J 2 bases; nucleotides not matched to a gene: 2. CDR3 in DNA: TGTGCCAGCAGTTTAAGGACAGGGGGCGGCAATCAGCCCCAGCATTTT. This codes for CASSLRTGGGNQPQHF.

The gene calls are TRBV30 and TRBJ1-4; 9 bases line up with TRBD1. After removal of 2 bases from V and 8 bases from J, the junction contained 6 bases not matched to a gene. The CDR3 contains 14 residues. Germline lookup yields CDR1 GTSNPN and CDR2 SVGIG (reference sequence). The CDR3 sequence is CAWSSGTGSEKLFF. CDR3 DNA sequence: TGTGCCTGGAGTTCCGGGACAGGGTCCGAAAAACTGTTTTTT.

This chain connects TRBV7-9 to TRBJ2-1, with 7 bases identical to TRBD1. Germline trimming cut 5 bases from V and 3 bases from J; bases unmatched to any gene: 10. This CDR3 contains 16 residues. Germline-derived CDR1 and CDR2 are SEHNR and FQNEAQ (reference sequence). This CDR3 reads CASSPTGVRNYNEQFF. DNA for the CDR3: TGTGCCAGCAGCCCTACAGGGGTACGCAACTACAATGAGCAGTTCTTC. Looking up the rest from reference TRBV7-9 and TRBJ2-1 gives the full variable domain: DTGVSQNPRHKITKRGQNVTFRCDPISEHNRLYWYRQTLGQGPEFLTYFQNEAQLEKSRLLSDRFSAERPKGSFSTLEIQRTEQGDSAMYLCASSPTGVRNYNEQFFGPGTRLTVL.

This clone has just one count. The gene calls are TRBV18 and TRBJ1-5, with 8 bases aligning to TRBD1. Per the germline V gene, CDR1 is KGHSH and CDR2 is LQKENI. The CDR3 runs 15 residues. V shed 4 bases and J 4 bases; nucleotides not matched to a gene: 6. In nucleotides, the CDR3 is TGTGCCAGCTCACTGGGGACAGGCGCAAATCAGCCCCAGCATTTT. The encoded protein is CASSLGTGANQPQHF.

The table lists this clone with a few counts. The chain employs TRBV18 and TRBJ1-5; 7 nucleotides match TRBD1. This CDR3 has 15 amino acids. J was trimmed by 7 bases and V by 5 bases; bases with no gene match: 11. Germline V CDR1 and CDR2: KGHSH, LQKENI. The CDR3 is CASSNLQGPGQPQHF. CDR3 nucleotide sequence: TGTGCCAGCTCAAACCTACAGGGGCCCGGGCAGCCCCAGCATTTT.

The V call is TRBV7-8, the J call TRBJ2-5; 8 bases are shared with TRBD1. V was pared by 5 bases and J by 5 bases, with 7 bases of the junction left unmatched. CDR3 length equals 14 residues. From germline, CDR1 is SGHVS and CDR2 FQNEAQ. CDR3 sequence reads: CASSATRGQETQYF. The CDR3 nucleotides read TGTGCCAGCAGCGCGACCAGGGGGCAGGAGACCCAGTACTTC.

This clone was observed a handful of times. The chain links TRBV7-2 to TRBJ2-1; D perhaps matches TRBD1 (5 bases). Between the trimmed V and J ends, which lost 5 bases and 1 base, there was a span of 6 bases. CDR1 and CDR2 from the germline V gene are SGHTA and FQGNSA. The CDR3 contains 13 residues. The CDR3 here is CASSGASYNEQFF. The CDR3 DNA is TGTGCCAGCAGCGGGGCGTCCTACAATGAGCAGTTCTTC. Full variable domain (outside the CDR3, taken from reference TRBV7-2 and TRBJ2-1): GAGVSQSPSNKVTEKGKDVELRCDPISGHTALYWYRQSLGQGLEFLIYFQGNSAPDKSGLPSDRFSAERTGGSVSTLTIQRTQQEDSAVYLCASSGASYNEQFFGPGTRLTVL.

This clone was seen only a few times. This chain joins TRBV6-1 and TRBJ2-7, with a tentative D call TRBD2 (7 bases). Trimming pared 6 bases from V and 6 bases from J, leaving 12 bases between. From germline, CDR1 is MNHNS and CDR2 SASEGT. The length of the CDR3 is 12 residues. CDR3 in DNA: TGTGCCAGCAGGGAGAGGGGGGGCGAGCAGTACTTC. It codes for CASRERGGEQYF.

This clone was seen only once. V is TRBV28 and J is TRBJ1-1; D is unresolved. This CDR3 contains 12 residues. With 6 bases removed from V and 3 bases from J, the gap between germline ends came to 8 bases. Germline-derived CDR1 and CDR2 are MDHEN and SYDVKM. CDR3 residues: CASSPPDTEAFF. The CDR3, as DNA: TGTGCCAGCAGCCCTCCGGACACTGAAGCTTTCTTT.

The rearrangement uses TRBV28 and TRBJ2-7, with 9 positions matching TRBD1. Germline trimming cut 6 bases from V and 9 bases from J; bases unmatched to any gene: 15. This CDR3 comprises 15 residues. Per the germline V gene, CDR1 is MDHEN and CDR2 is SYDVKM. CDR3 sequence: CASSPTGTGRKGQYF. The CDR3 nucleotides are TGTGCCAGCAGCCCGACCGGGACAGGGAGGAAGGGGCAGTACTTC.

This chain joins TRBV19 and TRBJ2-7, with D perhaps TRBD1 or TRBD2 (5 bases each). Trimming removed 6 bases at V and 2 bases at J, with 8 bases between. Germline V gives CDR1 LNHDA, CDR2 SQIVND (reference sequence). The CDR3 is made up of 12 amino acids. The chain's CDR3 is CASRGVTYEQYF. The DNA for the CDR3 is TGTGCCAGTAGGGGGGTAACCTACGAGCAGTACTTC.

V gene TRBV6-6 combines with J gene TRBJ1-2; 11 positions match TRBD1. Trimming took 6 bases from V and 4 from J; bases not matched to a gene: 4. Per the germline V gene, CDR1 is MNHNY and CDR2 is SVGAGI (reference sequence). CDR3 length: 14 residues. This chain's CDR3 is CASSGQGARYGYTF. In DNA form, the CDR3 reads TGTGCCAGCAGCGGACAGGGGGCTCGCTATGGCTACACCTTC.

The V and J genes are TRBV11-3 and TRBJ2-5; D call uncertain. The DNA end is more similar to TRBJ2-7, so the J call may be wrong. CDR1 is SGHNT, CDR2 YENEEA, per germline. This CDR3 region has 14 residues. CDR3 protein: CASSRYIRSYEQYF. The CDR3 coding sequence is TGTGCCAGCAGCCGGTACATTCGGTCCTACGAGCAGTACTTC.

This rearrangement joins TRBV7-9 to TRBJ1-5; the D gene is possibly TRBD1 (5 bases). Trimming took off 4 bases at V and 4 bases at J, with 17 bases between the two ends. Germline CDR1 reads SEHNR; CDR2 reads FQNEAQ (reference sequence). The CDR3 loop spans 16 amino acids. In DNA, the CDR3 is TGTGCCAGCAGCTCCCCGCAATGGGGGATTAATCAGCCCCAGCATTTT. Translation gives CASSSPQWGINQPQHF.